This T cell receptor beta chain was recorded in a study of blood T cell repertoires in COVID-19. Study at large: The United States, Italy and Spain supplied acute and convalescent COVID-19 samples. T cells, B-cell-depleted T cells, or PBMCs supplied cDNA or gDNA.

Sequencing used immunoSEQ multiplex PCR; TCRdb keeps in-frame clones, though not all of them. The sample records around 150,000 clones, less than 85% being singletons. The CDR3 loop spans 15 amino acids. CDR1 is MNHEY, CDR2 SVGAGI, per germline. V shed 8 bases, J shed 4 bases, and the junction held 10 bases outside the gene matches. Sequencing was performed on peripheral blood. The rearrangement uses TRBV6-5 and TRBJ2-2; 7 bases agree with TRBD1. The TCR originated in a human donor with acute or convalescent COVID-19. The donor label of this sample is uncertain. CDR3: CASGSGGFGTGELFF. The CDR3 DNA reads TGTGCCAGCGGCTCAGGGGGTTTCGGCACCGGGGAGCTGTTTTTT.